This entry lists 17 T cell receptor beta chains sequenced from one sample in a study of Ad26.COV2.S vaccination and SARS-CoV-2 variants. Regarding treatment: some 20 received Ad26.COV2.S at low or high dose, single or two shots; about 5 received placebo; per-sample allocation not given. After the first vaccine or placebo injection, samples were drawn on day 63. The repertoire was sequenced with immunoSEQ multiplex PCR; TCRdb's copy has only in-frame clones and lacks some. The table has more than 400,000 clones, about nine tenths seen once. The sequenced sample was peripheral blood, obtained in a trial of Ad26.COV2.S vaccine versus placebo. These receptors came from a person aged 18 to 65 who received the Ad26.COV2.S COVID-19 vaccine or a placebo.

The rearrangement joins TRBV5-6 to TRBJ2-7, with a tentative D call TRBD1 (6 bases). Germline CDR1 reads SGHDT; CDR2 reads YYEEEE. The CDR3 loop spans 15 amino acids. Trimming cost V 4 bases and J 1 base, with 15 bases left between them. The CDR3 nucleotides are TGTGCCAGCAGCCCAAATCCTAGGGGGTCCTACGAGCAGTACTTC. Translated, it gives CASSPNPRGSYEQYF.

The chain carries TRBV11-2 and TRBJ1-1, with D perhaps TRBD1 (5 bases). Germline CDR1 is SGHAT and CDR2 is FQNNGV. Trimming took off 8 bases at V and 4 bases at J, with 8 bases between the two ends. CDR3 length: 11 amino acids. CDR3 sequence reads: CASVGRTEAFF. In DNA, the CDR3 is TGTGCCAGCGTGGGACGCACTGAAGCTTTCTTT. Drawing the rest from reference TRBV11-2 and TRBJ1-1, the complete variable domain is EAGVAQSPRYKIIEKRQSVAFWCNPISGHATLYWYQQILGQGPKLLIQFQNNGVVDDSQLPKDRFSAERLKGVDSTLKIQPAKLEDSAVYLCASVGRTEAFFGQGTRLTVV.

The rearrangement joins TRBV7-9 to TRBJ2-1; a weak D match, TRBD1 (6 bases). CDR1 SEHNR and CDR2 FQNEAQ come from the germline V gene (reference sequence). CDR3 length equals 14 residues. Trimming left V 4 bases short and J 3 bases short, with 10 bases between. The CDR3 sequence is CASSYQGLYNEQFF. As DNA, the CDR3 is TGTGCCAGCAGCTACCAGGGGCTCTACAATGAGCAGTTCTTC.

The J gene is TRBJ2-1, the V gene TRBV4-3; the match to TRBD2 covers 9 bases. The CDR3 covers 17 residues. The germline V gene has CDR1 LGHNA and CDR2 YSLEER. V shed 0 bases and J 5 bases; nucleotides not matched to a gene: 8. The CDR3 spells CASSQELASGTHNEQFF. The CDR3 DNA reads TGCGCCAGCAGCCAAGAGTTAGCTAGCGGGACCCACAATGAGCAGTTCTTC.

This chain uses TRBV3-1 (or the pseudogene TRBV3-2) with TRBJ2-5; 14 positions match TRBD2. Germline loops: CDR1 LGHDT, CDR2 YNNKEL (reference sequence). This CDR3 is built from 15 residues. Germline trimming cut 4 bases from V and 5 bases from J; bases unmatched to any gene: 3. CDR3 nucleotide sequence: TGTGCCAGCAGCCGAGGGACTAGCGGGGGTGAGACCCAGTACTTC. Its protein product is CASSRGTSGGETQYF.

This clone was seen a single time. The gene calls are TRBV9 and TRBJ2-3; weak D call: TRBD1 (5 bases). Between the trimmed V and J ends, which lost 3 bases and 6 bases, there was a span of 8 bases. The CDR3 has 12 amino acids. CDR1 and CDR2 from the germline V gene are SGDLS and YYNGEE. CDR3 nucleotide sequence: TGTGCCAGCAGCGAGGGGCTCGATACGCAGTATTTT. Encoded protein: CASSEGLDTQYF.

This clone has only one observation. The rearrangement links TRBV28 to TRBJ1-5, with a weak D call TRBD1 (5 bases). V was clipped by 2 bases and J by 3 bases, with 11 bases between them. Germline V gene lookup returns CDR1 MDHEN and CDR2 SYDVKM. The CDR3 loop spans 15 amino acids. The CDR3 loop reads CASSLAGPDNQPQHF. CDR3 bases: TGTGCCAGCAGTTTAGCGGGACCCGACAATCAGCCCCAGCATTTT.

The CDR3 nucleotides are TGTGCCAGCAGCCCCCTTGGACATTTCGGGGAGCTGTTTTTT. This gives the protein CASSPLGHFGELFF. The J gene is TRBJ2-2, the V gene TRBV3-1 (or the pseudogene TRBV3-2); D might be TRBD1 (5 bases). Trimming took off 4 bases at V and 7 bases at J, with 13 bases between the two ends. This CDR3 comprises 14 residues. The germline gives CDR1 LGHDT, CDR2 YNNKEL (reference sequence).

The chain links TRBV28 to TRBJ1-1; no clear D gene. The CDR3 consists of 14 residues. Germline lookup yields CDR1 MDHEN and CDR2 SYDVKM. The V gene lost 6 bases and the J gene lost 5 bases, with 16 bases spanning the gap. The CDR3 sequence: CASSPGSLRTEAFF. The CDR3 bases are TGTGCCAGCAGCCCGGGGTCACTTCGGACTGAAGCTTTCTTT.

This chain links TRBV21-1 with TRBJ2-7; TRBD1 is the table's D call and was not checked against the DNA. TRBV21-1 is recorded as a pseudogene. This CDR3 spans 14 amino acids. CDR3 sequence reads: CASSTGQGQHEQYF. The CDR3, as DNA: TGTGCCAGCAGCACGGGACAGGGGCAACACGAGCAGTACTTC.

V is TRBV19 and J is TRBJ1-1; D might be TRBD1 (6 bases). The V end was cut by 5 bases, the J end by 5 bases, with 12 bases between. The CDR3 sequence is 13 residues long. Germline V gives CDR1 LNHDA, CDR2 SQIVND (reference sequence). Here the CDR3 DNA reads TGTGCCAGTAGTTGGCAGGGGACTACTGAAGCTTTCTTT. Translated, it gives CASSWQGTTEAFF.

J is TRBJ2-7 and V is TRBV5-1, with 10 bases identical to TRBD1. V gave up 1 base and J gave up 2 bases; unmatched junction bases: 3. The CDR3 sequence is 15 residues long. CDR1 and CDR2 (germline): SGHRS, YFSETQ. CDR3 DNA: TGCGCCAGCAGCTTGACCGGGACAGGGGCCTACGAGCAGTACTTC. Translated: CASSLTGTGAYEQYF.

The chain joins TRBV3-1 (or the pseudogene TRBV3-2) to TRBJ1-1; TRBD1 is a possible D gene (5 bases). CDR1 and CDR2 from the germline V gene are LGHDT and YNNKEL (reference sequence). The CDR3 is made up of 14 amino acids. Trimming cost V 0 bases and J 10 bases, with 15 bases left between them. As DNA, the CDR3 is TGTGCCAGCAGCCAAGACACCGGGACCTCGTTAGCTTTCTTT. This gives the protein CASSQDTGTSLAFF.

The V gene is TRBV27, the J gene TRBJ1-2; D perhaps matches TRBD1 (6 bases). Germline CDR1 and CDR2: MNHEY and SMNVEV (reference sequence). Trimming took 0 bases from V and 4 from J, leaving 9 bases between them. This CDR3 is 14 amino acids long. CDR3 DNA sequence: TGTGCCAGCAGTTTATCGGGCAGGGGCTATGGCTACACCTTC. It is translated as CASSLSGRGYGYTF.

The gene calls are TRBV24-1 and TRBJ2-5, with 7 bases lining up with TRBD2. Germline CDR1 and CDR2: KGHDR and SFDVKD. The ends lost 5 bases at V and 4 bases at J; junction bases unmatched: 9. This CDR3 is 15 amino acids long. The DNA of the CDR3 is TGTGCCACCAGTGCCCTTGGGACTATCTCAGAGACCCAGTACTTC. Its translation is CATSALGTISETQYF.

The gene calls are TRBV29-1 and TRBJ1-2; 7 bases fit TRBD1. The CDR3 is 13 residues long. The germline V gene has CDR1 SQVTM and CDR2 ANQGSEA. V shed 6 bases and J 7 bases; nucleotides not matched to a gene: 11. The CDR3, as DNA: TGCAGCGTGAGACAGGGAGCGCTGTTTGGCTACACCTTC. Translated: CSVRQGALFGYTF. The full variable domain, with the rest looked up from reference TRBV29-1 and TRBJ1-2, is SAVISQKPSRDICQRGTSLTIQCQVDSQVTMMFWYRQQPGQSLTLIATANQGSEATYESGFVIDKFPISRPNLTFSTLTVSNMSPEDSSIYLCSVRQGALFGYTFGSGTRLTVV.

V gene TRBV4-1 combines with J gene TRBJ2-7; 9 bases map to TRBD1. Germline CDR1 reads MGHRA; CDR2 reads YSYEKL. The J segment lost 3 bases and the V segment lost 3 bases, leaving 12 bases of the junction unmatched. The length of the CDR3 is 17 residues. DNA for the CDR3: TGCGCCAGCAGCCAGCCTAACAGGGGGCGGAACCACTACGAGCAGTACTTC. As protein: CASSQPNRGRNHYEQYF.